Given below is one T cell receptor (beta chain) in context. Authors' analysis steps: Researchers report that nucleated cell counts were estimated from reference gene primer amplification. TCRdb keeps only in-frame clones here, not all; method: immunoSEQ multiplex PCR. V, J and clone size were drawn from that table, and D and trimming were deduced from the DNA. The table shows about 47,000 clones, with more than 75% occurring only once. The entry originates in a study of blood T cell repertoires in COVID-19. At the level of the study: Specimens from acute and convalescent COVID-19 originated in the United States, Italy and Spain. Sources were T cells, B-cell-depleted T cells, or PBMCs; the material itself was cDNA or gDNA.

In germline, CDR1 is MNHEY, CDR2 SVGEGT. Losses at the gene ends were 3 bases for V and 5 bases for J; bases not matched to a gene: 4. This CDR3 has 14 residues. The TCR originated in a human donor with acute or convalescent COVID-19. The donor label of this sample is uncertain. The chain has TRBV6-2 or TRBV6-3 and TRBJ2-7; TRBD2 matches at 10 bases. The sample consisted of peripheral blood. CDR3 amino acids: CASSYTSGNDEQYF. CDR3 sequence (DNA): TGTGCCAGCAGTTATACTAGCGGGAACGACGAGCAGTACTTC.